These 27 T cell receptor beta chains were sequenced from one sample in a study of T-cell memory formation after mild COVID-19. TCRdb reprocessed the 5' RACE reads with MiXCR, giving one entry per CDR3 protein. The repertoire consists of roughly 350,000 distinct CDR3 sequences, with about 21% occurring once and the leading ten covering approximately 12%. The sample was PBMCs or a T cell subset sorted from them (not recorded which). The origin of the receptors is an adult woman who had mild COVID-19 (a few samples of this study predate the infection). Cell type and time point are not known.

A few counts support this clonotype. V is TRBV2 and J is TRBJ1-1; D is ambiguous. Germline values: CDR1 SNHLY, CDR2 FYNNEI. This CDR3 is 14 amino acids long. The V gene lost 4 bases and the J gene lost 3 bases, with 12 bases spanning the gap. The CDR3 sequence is CASSVKGGDTEAFF. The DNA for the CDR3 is TGTGCCAGCAGTGTTAAGGGCGGGGACACTGAAGCTTTCTTT.

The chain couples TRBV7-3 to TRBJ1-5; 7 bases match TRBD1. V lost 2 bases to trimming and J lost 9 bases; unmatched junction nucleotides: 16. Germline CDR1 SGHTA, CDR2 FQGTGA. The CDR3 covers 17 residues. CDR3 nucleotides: TGTGCCAGCAGCTTAGAGCCAACCGGCAGGGGGAACGGGCCCCAGCATTTT. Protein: CASSLEPTGRGNGPQHF.

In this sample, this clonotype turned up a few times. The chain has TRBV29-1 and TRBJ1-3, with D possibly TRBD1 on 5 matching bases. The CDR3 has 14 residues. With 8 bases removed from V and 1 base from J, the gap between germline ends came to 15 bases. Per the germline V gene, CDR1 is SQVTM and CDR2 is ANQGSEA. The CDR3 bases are TGCAGCTTTCGACCGAGGGGTTCTGGAAACACCATATATTTT. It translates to CSFRPRGSGNTIYF.

The CDR3 reads CASSQDGGSSTGELFF. In DNA, the CDR3 is TGCGCCAGCAGCCAAGATGGCGGGAGTTCCACCGGGGAGCTGTTTTTT. The chain uses TRBV4-3 and TRBJ2-2; 7 positions match TRBD2. Trimming took 0 bases from V and 4 from J; bases not matched to a gene: 5. CDR3 size: 16 residues. Germline V gene sequence: CDR1 LGHNA, CDR2 YSLEER.

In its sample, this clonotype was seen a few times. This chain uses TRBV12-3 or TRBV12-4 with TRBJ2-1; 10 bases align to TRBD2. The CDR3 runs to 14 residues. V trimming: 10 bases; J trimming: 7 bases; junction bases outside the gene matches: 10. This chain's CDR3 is CATKPSGGGNEQFF. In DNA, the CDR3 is TGTGCCACCAAACCTAGCGGGGGTGGTAATGAGCAGTTCTTC.

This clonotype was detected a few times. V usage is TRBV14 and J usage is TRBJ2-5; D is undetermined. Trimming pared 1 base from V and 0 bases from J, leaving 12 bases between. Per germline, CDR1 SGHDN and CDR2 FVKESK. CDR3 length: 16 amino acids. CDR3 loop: CASSQASLNYQETQYF. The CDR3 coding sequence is TGTGCCAGCAGCCAAGCCTCCTTGAACTACCAAGAGACCCAGTACTTC.

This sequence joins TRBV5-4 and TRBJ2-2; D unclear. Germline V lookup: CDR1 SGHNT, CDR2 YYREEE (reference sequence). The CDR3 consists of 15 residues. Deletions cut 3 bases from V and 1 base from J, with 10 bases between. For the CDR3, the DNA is TGTGCCAGCAGCTGGGCCGCTGGGAACACCGGGGAGCTGTTTTTT. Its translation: CASSWAAGNTGELFF.

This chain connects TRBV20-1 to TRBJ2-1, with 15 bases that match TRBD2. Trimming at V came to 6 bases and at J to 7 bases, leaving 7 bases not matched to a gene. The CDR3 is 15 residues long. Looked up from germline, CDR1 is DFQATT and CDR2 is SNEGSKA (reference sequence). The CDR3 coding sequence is TGCAGTGCCAGGACTAGCGGGGGGGCTTGGAATGAGCAGTTCTTC. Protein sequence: CSARTSGGAWNEQFF.

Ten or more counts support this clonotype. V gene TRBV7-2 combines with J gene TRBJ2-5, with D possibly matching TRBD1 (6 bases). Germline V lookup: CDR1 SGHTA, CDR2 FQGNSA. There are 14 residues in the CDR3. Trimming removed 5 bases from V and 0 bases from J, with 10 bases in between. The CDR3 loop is CASSPWTDQETQYF. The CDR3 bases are TGTGCCAGCAGCCCTTGGACAGACCAAGAGACCCAGTACTTC.

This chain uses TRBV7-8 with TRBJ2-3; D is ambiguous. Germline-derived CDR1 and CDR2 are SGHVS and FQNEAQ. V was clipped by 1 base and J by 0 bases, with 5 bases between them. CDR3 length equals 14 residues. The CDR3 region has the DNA TGTGCCAGCAGCTTAGACTATAGCACAGATACGCAGTATTTT. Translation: CASSLDYSTDTQYF.

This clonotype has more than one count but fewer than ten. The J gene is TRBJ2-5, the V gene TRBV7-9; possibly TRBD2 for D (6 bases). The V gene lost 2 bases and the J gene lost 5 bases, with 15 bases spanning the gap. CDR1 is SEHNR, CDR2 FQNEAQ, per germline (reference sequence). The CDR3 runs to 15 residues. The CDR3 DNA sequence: TGTGCCAGCAGCTTATCGACTAGGGGCGGGGAGACCCAGTACTTC. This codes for CASSLSTRGGETQYF.

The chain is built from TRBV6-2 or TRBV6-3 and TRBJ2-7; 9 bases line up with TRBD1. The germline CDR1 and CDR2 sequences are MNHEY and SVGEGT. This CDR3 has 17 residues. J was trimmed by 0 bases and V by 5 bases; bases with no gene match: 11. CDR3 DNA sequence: TGTGCCAGCAGTACTCCACACAGGGGGCGATTCTCCTACGAGCAGTACTTC. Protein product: CASSTPHRGRFSYEQYF.

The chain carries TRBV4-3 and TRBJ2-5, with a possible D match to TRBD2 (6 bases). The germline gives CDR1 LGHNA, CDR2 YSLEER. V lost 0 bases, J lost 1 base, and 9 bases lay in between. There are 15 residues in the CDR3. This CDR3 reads CASSQESRGQETQYF. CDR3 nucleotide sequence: TGCGCCAGCAGCCAAGAATCGCGGGGCCAAGAGACCCAGTACTTC.

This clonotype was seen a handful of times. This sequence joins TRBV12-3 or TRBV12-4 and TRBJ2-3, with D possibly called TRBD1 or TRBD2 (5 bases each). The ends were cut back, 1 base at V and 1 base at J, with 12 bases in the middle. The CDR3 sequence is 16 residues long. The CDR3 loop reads CASSLGGPRRTDTQYF. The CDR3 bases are TGTGCCAGCAGTTTAGGGGGACCCAGACGCACAGATACGCAGTATTTT.

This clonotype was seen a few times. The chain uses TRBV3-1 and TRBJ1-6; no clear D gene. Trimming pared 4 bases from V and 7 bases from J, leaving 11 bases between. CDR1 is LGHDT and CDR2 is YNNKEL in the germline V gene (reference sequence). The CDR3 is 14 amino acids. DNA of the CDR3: TGTGCCAGCAGCCCCCTTCCGAGAAATTCACCCCTCCACTTT. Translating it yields CASSPLPRNSPLHF.

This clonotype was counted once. The CDR3 bases are TGTGCCACCAGTGATTTAGTTTTGGGTGAAGCTTTCTTT. This encodes CATSDLVLGEAFF. The rearrangement uses TRBV24-1 and TRBJ1-1; D gene unclear. Trimming left V 1 base short and J 7 bases short, with 9 bases between. Germline assignment: CDR1 KGHDR and CDR2 SFDVKD. The CDR3 spans 13 residues.

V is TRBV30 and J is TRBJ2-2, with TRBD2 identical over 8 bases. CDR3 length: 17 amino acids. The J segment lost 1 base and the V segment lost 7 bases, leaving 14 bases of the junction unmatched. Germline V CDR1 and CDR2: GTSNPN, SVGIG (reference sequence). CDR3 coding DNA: TGTGCCTCCTCGCAAGATGTAGCGGGGCTGAACACCGGGGAGCTGTTTTTT. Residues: CASSQDVAGLNTGELFF.

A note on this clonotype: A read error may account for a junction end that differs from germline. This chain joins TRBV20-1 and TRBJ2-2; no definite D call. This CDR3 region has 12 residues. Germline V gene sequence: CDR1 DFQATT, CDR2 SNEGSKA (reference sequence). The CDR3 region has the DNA TGCAGTGCTACGACCAACAGCGGGGAGCTGTTTTTT. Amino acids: CSATTNSGELFF.

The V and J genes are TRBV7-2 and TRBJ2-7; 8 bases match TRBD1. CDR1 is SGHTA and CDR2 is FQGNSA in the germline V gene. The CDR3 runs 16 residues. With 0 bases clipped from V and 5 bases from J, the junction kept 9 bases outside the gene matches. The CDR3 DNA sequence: TGTGCCAGCAGCTTAGCGAGTACAGGGGGTCGAGACGAGCAGTACTTC. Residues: CASSLASTGGRDEQYF. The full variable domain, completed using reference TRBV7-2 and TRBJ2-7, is GAGVSQSPSNKVTEKGKDVELRCDPISGHTALYWYRQSLGQGLEFLIYFQGNSAPDKSGLPSDRFSAERTGGSVSTLTIQRTQQEDSAVYLCASSLASTGGRDEQYFGPGTRLTVT.

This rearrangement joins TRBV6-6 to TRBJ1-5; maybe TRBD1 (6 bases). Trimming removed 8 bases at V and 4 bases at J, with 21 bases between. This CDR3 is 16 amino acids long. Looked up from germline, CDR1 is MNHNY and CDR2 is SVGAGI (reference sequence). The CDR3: CASRRGRSHVNQPQHF. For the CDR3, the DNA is TGTGCCAGCCGCAGGGGAAGGTCCCACGTAAATCAGCCCCAGCATTTT.

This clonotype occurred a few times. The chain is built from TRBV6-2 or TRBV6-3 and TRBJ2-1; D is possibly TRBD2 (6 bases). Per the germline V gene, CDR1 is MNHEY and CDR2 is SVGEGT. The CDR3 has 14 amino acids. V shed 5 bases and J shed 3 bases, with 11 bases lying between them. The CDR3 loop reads CASSPEGSYNEQFF. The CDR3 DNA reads TGTGCCAGCAGTCCGGAGGGCAGCTACAATGAGCAGTTCTTC.

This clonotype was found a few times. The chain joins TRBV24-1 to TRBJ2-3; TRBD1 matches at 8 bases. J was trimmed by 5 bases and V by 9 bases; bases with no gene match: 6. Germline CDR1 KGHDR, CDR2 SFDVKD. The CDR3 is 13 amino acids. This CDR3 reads CATGTGLRDTQYF. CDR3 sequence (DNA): TGTGCCACCGGGACAGGCCTTCGAGATACGCAGTATTTT.

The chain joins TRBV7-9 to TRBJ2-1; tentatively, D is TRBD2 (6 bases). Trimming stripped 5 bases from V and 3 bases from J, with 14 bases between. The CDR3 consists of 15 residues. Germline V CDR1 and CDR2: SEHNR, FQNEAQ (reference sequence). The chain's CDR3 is CASSPGRGNYNEQFF. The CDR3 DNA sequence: TGTGCCAGCAGCCCTGGGCGCGGGAACTACAATGAGCAGTTCTTC. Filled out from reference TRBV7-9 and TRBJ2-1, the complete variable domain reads DTGVSQNPRHKITKRGQNVTFRCDPISEHNRLYWYRQTLGQGPEFLTYFQNEAQLEKSRLLSDRFSAERPKGSFSTLEIQRTEQGDSAMYLCASSPGRGNYNEQFFGPGTRLTVL.

The CDR3 sequence: CAGRTELSSYEQYF. Written as DNA, the CDR3 is TGTGCCGGTAGGACAGAACTGAGCTCCTACGAGCAGTACTTC. The chain uses TRBV30 and TRBJ2-7; tentatively, D is TRBD1 (6 bases). The CDR3 totals 14 residues. Looked up from germline, CDR1 is GTSNPN and CDR2 is SVGIG (reference sequence). Trimming removed 8 bases from V and 0 bases from J, with 17 bases in between.

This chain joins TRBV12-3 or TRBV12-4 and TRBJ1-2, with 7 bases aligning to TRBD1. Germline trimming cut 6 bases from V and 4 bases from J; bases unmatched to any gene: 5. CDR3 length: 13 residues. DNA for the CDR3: TGTGCCAGCAGGGTTGGGACAGCCTATGGCTACACCTTC. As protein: CASRVGTAYGYTF.

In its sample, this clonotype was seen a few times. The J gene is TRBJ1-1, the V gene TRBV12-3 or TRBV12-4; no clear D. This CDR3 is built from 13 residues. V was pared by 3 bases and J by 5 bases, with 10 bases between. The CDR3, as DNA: TGTGCCAGCAGTTTGTCTCTGTGGACTGAAGCTTTCTTT. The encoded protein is CASSLSLWTEAFF.

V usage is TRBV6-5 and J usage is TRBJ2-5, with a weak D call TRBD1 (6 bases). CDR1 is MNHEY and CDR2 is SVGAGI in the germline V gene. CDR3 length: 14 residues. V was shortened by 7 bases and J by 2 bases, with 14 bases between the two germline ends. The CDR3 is CASTYRVGQETQYF. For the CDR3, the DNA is TGTGCCAGCACCTACAGGGTTGGTCAAGAGACCCAGTACTTC.